The next 7 T cell receptor beta chains were all read from a single sample in a study of cytomegalovirus exposure and HLA in healthy donors. 13 Jbeta primers and 60 Vbeta primers were used for the PCR. Repertoires were generated with immunoSEQ multiplex PCR, while TCRdb's copy carries only in-frame clones and drops some. The data contain some 150,000 clones, roughly three quarters of them singletons. The sequenced sample was PBMCs. These receptors all stem from a woman in her 50s in good health and CMV-seronegative.

This clone was observed a few times. At the DNA level, this CDR3 is encoded by other sequences in the same sample as well. The CDR3 DNA follows: TGTGCCAGCTCTGAGGTGGCAGGGGGATCCTACGAGCAGTACTTC. Translated, it gives CASSEVAGGSYEQYF. V gene TRBV2 combines with J gene TRBJ2-7; 7 nucleotides agree with TRBD1. Germline V gene lookup returns CDR1 SNHLY and CDR2 FYNNEI. The CDR3 extends over 15 amino acids. After removal of 8 bases from V and 1 base from J, the junction contained 11 bases not matched to a gene.

This clone was detected only once. The V and J genes are TRBV2 and TRBJ2-1; weak D call: TRBD2 (6 bases). Looked up from germline, CDR1 is SNHLY and CDR2 is FYNNEI. V gave up 4 bases and J gave up 7 bases, with 20 bases separating them. The CDR3 runs 16 residues. The CDR3 DNA is TGTGCCAGCAGTGCATGGCGGGGTAGTCGTTATAATGAGCAGTTCTTC. This sequence encodes CASSAWRGSRYNEQFF.

This clone was seen a few times. The chain employs TRBV25-1 and TRBJ1-4; the match to TRBD1 covers 7 bases. The CDR3 runs to 15 residues. The germline CDR1 and CDR2 sequences are MGHDK and SYGVNS. J gave up 10 bases and V 4 bases, and 12 bases lay outside the gene matches. The CDR3: CASSATTGWDAKLFF. CDR3 nucleotide sequence: TGTGCCAGCAGTGCCACGACAGGGTGGGATGCAAAACTGTTTTTT.

The rearrangement links TRBV2 to TRBJ1-2, with 7 bases that match TRBD1. The CDR3 sequence is 15 residues long. The germline CDR1 and CDR2 sequences are SNHLY and FYNNEI. V dropped 7 bases and J dropped 2; count of bases not matched to a gene: 10. CDR3 DNA: TGTGCCAGCAAAGGGCTGACAGGGACCAACTATGGCTACACCTTC. It is translated as CASKGLTGTNYGYTF.

The chain employs TRBV5-1 and TRBJ1-1, with 9 bases fitting TRBD1. The CDR3 totals 18 residues. Germline V CDR1 and CDR2: SGHRS, YFSETQ. Unmatched junction bases numbered 18, after V lost 5 bases and J lost 4 bases. The CDR3 is CASSLAPGQGIIGTEAFF. The CDR3 bases are TGCGCCAGCAGTTTAGCCCCGGGACAGGGCATCATTGGCACTGAAGCTTTCTTT. Looking up the rest from reference TRBV5-1 and TRBJ1-1 gives the full variable domain: KAGVTQTPRYLIKTRGQQVTLSCSPISGHRSVSWYQQTPGQGLQFLFEYFSETQRNKGNFPGRFSGRQFSNSRSEMNVSTLELGDSALYLCASSLAPGQGIIGTEAFFGQGTRLTVV.

The rearrangement joins TRBV4-2 to TRBJ2-2; TRBD2 aligns across 11 bases. V shed 7 bases and J 5 bases; nucleotides not matched to a gene: 6. Germline V gene data show CDR1 as LGHNA and CDR2 as YNFKEQ. The CDR3 is 15 amino acids. The CDR3 bases are TGTGCCAGCACTACTAGCGGGGGAGCGACCGGGGAGCTGTTTTTT. Translating it yields CASTTSGGATGELFF.

This clone was seen more than once but under ten times. The chain uses TRBV23-1 and TRBJ2-1; D may be TRBD1 (5 bases). TRBV23-1 is given ORF status, its function remaining uncertain. The CDR3 has 16 residues. Deletions cut 0 bases from V and 0 bases from J, with 9 bases between. DNA for the CDR3: TGCGCCAGCAGTCAATCGAAGGGGCACTCCTACAATGAGCAGTTCTTC. Amino acid sequence: CASSQSKGHSYNEQFF.